The text below deals with one TCR beta chain. What it binds is not known. For TCR beta, libraries came from quantitative 5'-RACE with molecular barcodes. TCRdb reprocessed the 5' RACE reads with MiXCR, giving one entry per CDR3 protein. Altogether 450,000 or so distinct CDR3 sequences are present, around 26% being singletons, with the ten largest covering 0.89%. V lost 4 bases to trimming and J lost 7 bases, with 13 bases between them. Germline CDR1 and CDR2: LGHNA and YNFKEQ. The CDR3 has 14 residues. This sample was included in a study of CD8 T cells in ankylosing spondylitis. Study outcomes and limitations: In ankylosing spondylitis blood, a motif of seven to nine highly homologous TCR beta variants appeared characteristic.

The sequenced material came from blood, either unsorted or a sorted T cell fraction (not recorded which). The receptor was isolated from a male donor with ankylosing spondylitis. This chain connects TRBV4-2 to TRBJ1-4, with D unclear. For the CDR3, the DNA is TGTGCCAGCAGCCCGGAGGGCCCGGGTGAAAAACTGTTTTTT. Amino acids: CASSPEGPGEKLFF.